What follows are 18 T cell receptor beta chains derived from one specimen sequenced in a study of blood T cell repertoires in COVID-19. Sequencing was performed with immunoSEQ multiplex PCR; in TCRdb, only in-frame clones are kept and a portion is missing. The table shows about 310,000 clones, with around 90% occurring only once. The sample consisted of peripheral blood. Receptors were obtained from a man between 18 and 29 years old with active or convalescent COVID-19.

The chain couples TRBV6-5 to TRBJ1-3; the D is unclear. Germline V gene sequence: CDR1 MNHEY, CDR2 SVGAGI. CDR3 size: 15 residues. Between the trimmed V and J ends, which lost 7 bases and 0 bases, there was a span of 13 bases. The CDR3 sequence is CASTDTQISGNTIYF. CDR3 sequence (DNA): TGTGCCAGCACCGACACCCAAATCTCTGGAAACACCATATATTTT.

The chain has TRBV6-2 or TRBV6-3 and TRBJ2-3; the D gene is possibly TRBD1 (5 bases). Per the germline V gene, CDR1 is MNHEY and CDR2 is SVGEGT. The CDR3 consists of 17 residues. The ends were cut back, 0 bases at V and 0 bases at J, with 13 bases in the middle. CDR3 bases: TGTGCCAGCAGTTACTCATTAGGGGCTAGTAGCACAGATACGCAGTATTTT. Translating it yields CASSYSLGASSTDTQYF.

This sequence joins TRBV3-1 (or the pseudogene TRBV3-2) and TRBJ2-7; no reliable D call. Trimming stripped 1 base from V and 0 bases from J, with 10 bases between. The germline gives CDR1 LGHDT, CDR2 YNNKEL (reference sequence). The CDR3 is 15 amino acids. CDR3 DNA: TGTGCCAGCAGCCAAGGTCTCGCGTTCTCCTACGAGCAGTACTTC. Translating it yields CASSQGLAFSYEQYF.

J is TRBJ2-1 and V is TRBV7-2; D possibly corresponds to TRBD1 (6 bases). CDR1 is SGHTA and CDR2 is FQGNSA in the germline V gene. With 6 bases removed from V and 2 bases from J, the gap between germline ends came to 14 bases. The CDR3 is 15 residues long. The CDR3 loop reads CASSLYGQPYNEQFF. Here the CDR3 DNA reads TGTGCCAGCAGTTTATACGGACAGCCCTACAATGAGCAGTTCTTC.

This clone was recorded once. The chain recombines TRBV24-1 with TRBJ2-1; 8 nucleotides agree with TRBD2. Trimming took 4 bases from V and 7 from J; bases not matched to a gene: 14. Germline lookup yields CDR1 KGHDR and CDR2 SFDVKD. The length of the CDR3 is 17 residues. CDR3 amino acids: CATSDPAGSGRRNEQFF. CDR3 coding DNA: TGTGCCACCAGTGACCCCGCCGGGAGCGGGAGAAGAAATGAGCAGTTCTTC.

A word on this clone: Other DNA sequences in this sample translate to the same CDR3. The rearrangement links TRBV7-9 to TRBJ1-6; D is ambiguous. The length of the CDR3 is 12 residues. V lost 1 base to trimming and J lost 13 bases, with 8 bases between them. Germline V lookup: CDR1 SEHNR, CDR2 FQNEAQ (reference sequence). Here the CDR3 DNA reads TGTGCCAGCAGCTTAGGAGGGTCGCCCCTCCACTTT. It yields the protein CASSLGGSPLHF.

The J gene is TRBJ1-2, the V gene TRBV6-6; D is unclear. The V end lost 3 bases, the J end lost 2 bases, and 10 bases lay between the germline ends. This CDR3 spans 14 amino acids. CDR1 and CDR2 (germline): MNHNY, SVGAGI (reference sequence). This CDR3 is CASSYRAGNYGYTF. CDR3 coding DNA: TGTGCCAGCAGTTATAGGGCGGGGAACTATGGCTACACCTTC.

The gene calls are TRBV7-2 and TRBJ2-3; D remains unclear. The CDR3 sequence is 15 residues long. Germline assignment: CDR1 SGHTA and CDR2 FQGNSA. V dropped 1 base and J dropped 1 base, with 9 bases sitting between them. The CDR3 region has the DNA TGTGCCAGCAGCTTAGAAGTTAGTGGCACAGATACGCAGTATTTT. This gives the protein CASSLEVSGTDTQYF.

V is TRBV5-4 and J is TRBJ2-3; TRBD2 is a possible D gene (7 bases). The CDR3 length is 16 residues. The ends were cut back, 4 bases at V and 2 bases at J, with 17 bases in the middle. Germline loops: CDR1 SGHNT, CDR2 YYREEE (reference sequence). CDR3 amino acids: CASSVALGGPTDTQYF. CDR3 sequence (DNA): TGTGCCAGCAGCGTGGCTCTGGGGGGGCCCACAGATACGCAGTATTTT.

This clone came up a few times. The V call is TRBV12-3 or TRBV12-4, the J call TRBJ2-7; D uncertain. Trimming took 3 bases from V and 4 from J, leaving 7 bases between them. This CDR3 is 12 amino acids long. The CDR3 reads CASSLLRYEQYF. CDR3 bases: TGTGCCAGCAGTTTGTTACGGTACGAGCAGTACTTC.

This clone was observed once. The chain recombines TRBV6-5 with TRBJ2-5; no definite D call. V lost 4 bases to trimming and J lost 4 bases, with 10 bases between them. CDR1 and CDR2 from the germline V gene are MNHEY and SVGAGI. This CDR3 contains 13 residues. The CDR3 nucleotides are TGTGCCAGCAGTTCTCAGGTACTAGAGACCCAGTACTTC. Translating gives CASSSQVLETQYF.

The V gene is TRBV7-8, the J gene TRBJ2-1, with D perhaps matching TRBD2 (7 bases). Trimming removed 1 base from V and 0 bases from J, with 16 bases in between. CDR3 size: 18 residues. Germline CDR1 and CDR2: SGHVS and FQNEAQ. The CDR3 sequence: CASSLVGAGAISYNEQFF. The DNA for the CDR3 is TGTGCCAGCAGCTTAGTGGGGGCGGGGGCAATCTCCTACAATGAGCAGTTCTTC.

This clone has just a few counts. V is TRBV18 and J is TRBJ1-1, with a possible D match to TRBD1 (5 bases). V was trimmed by 6 bases and J by 0 bases, leaving 11 bases between them. The CDR3 loop spans 14 amino acids. Germline loops: CDR1 KGHSH, CDR2 LQKENI. CDR3 region: CASSRDSMNTEAFF. The CDR3 DNA reads TGTGCCAGCTCCCGCGACAGCATGAACACTGAAGCTTTCTTT.

The rearrangement uses TRBV3-1 (or the pseudogene TRBV3-2) and TRBJ2-5; 13 positions match TRBD2. V shed 1 base, J shed 5 bases, and the junction held 7 bases outside the gene matches. The CDR3 sequence is 17 residues long. Looked up from germline, CDR1 is LGHDT and CDR2 is YNNKEL (reference sequence). In nucleotides, the CDR3 is TGTGCCAGCAGCCAAGGGACTAGCGGGGGCTTCTGGGAGACCCAGTACTTC. This translates into CASSQGTSGGFWETQYF.

The chain has TRBV20-1 and TRBJ2-7; D possibly corresponds to TRBD2 (5 bases). CDR1 DFQATT and CDR2 SNEGSKA come from the germline V gene (reference sequence). With 3 bases removed from V and 3 bases from J, the gap between germline ends came to 6 bases. The CDR3 has 11 residues. CDR3 coding DNA: TGCAGTGCTAGGAGGGACTACGAGCAGTACTTC. Translating gives CSARRDYEQYF.

Concerning this clone itself: The junction differs from germline at one of its ends, possibly a read error. CDR3 sequence reads: CASSLLTSYTSPLHF. As DNA, the CDR3 is TGTGCCAGCAGTTTATTAACATCTTATACTTCACCCCTCCACTTT. The chain carries TRBV27 and TRBJ1-6; D remains ambiguous. Germline CDR1 is MNHEY and CDR2 is SMNVEV (reference sequence). CDR3 size: 15 residues.

The V and J genes are TRBV5-1 and TRBJ1-5; D uncertain. The germline V and J ends were trimmed by 4 bases and 0 bases, with 11 bases remaining between them. The CDR3 runs to 15 residues. Germline loops: CDR1 SGHRS, CDR2 YFSETQ. In nucleotides, the CDR3 is TGCGCCAGCAGCGATGGGAGAAATAGCAATCAGCCCCAGCATTTT. As protein: CASSDGRNSNQPQHF.

The gene calls are TRBV6-5 and TRBJ1-5; 7 bases agree with TRBD1. The CDR3 has 16 residues. J was trimmed by 2 bases and V by 4 bases; bases with no gene match: 8. Germline V gene sequence: CDR1 MNHEY, CDR2 SVGAGI. The CDR3 bases are TGTGCCAGCAGTTTTTCTACAGGGGCGGGCAATCAGCCCCAGCATTTT. This sequence encodes CASSFSTGAGNQPQHF.